The 28 T cell receptor beta chains in this list originate from one sample, sequenced in a study of cytomegalovirus exposure and HLA in healthy donors. Sequencing was performed with immunoSEQ multiplex PCR; in TCRdb, only in-frame clones are kept and a portion is missing. The table has tens of thousands of clones, around 95% seen once. Sequenced input: PBMCs. Receptors originate from a man aged 18-30 years in good health and CMV-seropositive.

V is TRBV7-6 and J is TRBJ2-1; 10 bases are a match to TRBD1. V shed 2 bases, J shed 8 bases, and the junction held 6 bases outside the gene matches. Germline CDR1 is SGHVS and CDR2 is FNYEAQ. This CDR3 region has 15 residues. Here the CDR3 DNA reads TGTGCCAGCAGCTTATATGGGGACAGGGGAGATGAGCAGTTCTTC. The encoded protein is CASSLYGDRGDEQFF.

The chain uses TRBV27 and TRBJ1-2; 8 bases are a match to TRBD1. This CDR3 spans 14 amino acids. The V segment lost 5 bases and the J segment 2 bases; nucleotides outside the gene matches: 4. Germline assignment: CDR1 MNHEY and CDR2 SMNVEV (reference sequence). The CDR3 sequence is CASSPRQGNYGYTF. The CDR3 region has the DNA TGTGCCAGCAGTCCCAGACAGGGGAACTATGGCTACACCTTC.

The chain employs TRBV9 and TRBJ2-2; D gene uncertain. The CDR3 has 15 residues. The ends were cut back, 6 bases at V and 2 bases at J, with 14 bases in the middle. Germline CDR1 reads SGDLS; CDR2 reads YYNGEE. Here the CDR3 reads CASNEGNRNTGELFF. The CDR3 nucleotides read TGTGCCAGCAACGAAGGAAACAGAAACACCGGGGAGCTGTTTTTT.

The chain is built from TRBV2 and TRBJ2-2; 8 positions match TRBD1. The CDR3 is 18 residues long. CDR1 and CDR2 (germline): SNHLY, FYNNEI. The V and J ends lost 0 bases and 5 bases, in that order; junction bases with no gene match: 11. The CDR3, as DNA: TGTGCCAGCAGTGAAGCCCGGACCGGGACAGGCGGTACCGGGGAGCTGTTTTTT. Residues: CASSEARTGTGGTGELFF.

V and J are TRBV7-2 and TRBJ2-3, with a weak D call TRBD2 (6 bases). Germline V gene lookup returns CDR1 SGHTA and CDR2 FQGNSA. V lost 4 bases and J lost 5, with 10 bases in between. The CDR3 covers 13 residues. Here the CDR3 DNA reads TGTGCCAGCAGCTCCGGGGGTGGAGATACGCAGTATTTT. This sequence encodes CASSSGGGDTQYF.

This chain connects TRBV5-1 to TRBJ1-1; D ambiguous. CDR3 length equals 15 residues. V lost 0 bases, J lost 1 base, and 10 bases lay in between. Germline lookup yields CDR1 SGHRS and CDR2 YFSETQ. Here the CDR3 reads CASSLAGTGNTEAFF. CDR3 DNA: TGCGCCAGCAGCTTGGCCGGCACGGGGAACACTGAAGCTTTCTTT. The full variable domain, completed using reference TRBV5-1 and TRBJ1-1, is KAGVTQTPRYLIKTRGQQVTLSCSPISGHRSVSWYQQTPGQGLQFLFEYFSETQRNKGNFPGRFSGRQFSNSRSEMNVSTLELGDSALYLCASSLAGTGNTEAFFGQGTRLTVV.

This chain links TRBV6-6 with TRBJ2-1; 7 bases are a match to TRBD1. Germline assignment: CDR1 MNHNY and CDR2 SVGAGI (reference sequence). Unmatched junction bases numbered 5, after V lost 4 bases and J lost 11 bases. The CDR3 consists of 12 residues. CDR3 DNA sequence: TGTGCCAGCAGTTTTCCGACAGGGAAGCAGTTCTTC. Protein: CASSFPTGKQFF.

The CDR3 bases are TGTGCCAGCAGCACGGGACAGGGGATCTCTGGGGCCAACGTCCTGACTTTC. Translation: CASSTGQGISGANVLTF. The chain recombines TRBV11-2 with TRBJ2-6; 10 nucleotides match TRBD1. CDR3 length equals 17 residues. After removal of 5 bases from V and 0 bases from J, the junction contained 4 bases not matched to a gene. Germline V lookup: CDR1 SGHAT, CDR2 FQNNGV.

The chain combines TRBV18 with TRBJ2-5; TRBD1 matches 7 bases. This CDR3 is built from 19 residues. V trimming: 3 bases; J trimming: 0 bases; junction bases outside the gene matches: 16. Germline V gene data show CDR1 as KGHSH and CDR2 as LQKENI. CDR3 in amino acids: CASSPQRGQLRSYQETQYF. In DNA, the CDR3 is TGTGCCAGCTCACCCCAAAGGGGACAGCTTCGTTCGTACCAAGAGACCCAGTACTTC.

This sequence joins TRBV7-3 and TRBJ1-2, with no clear D. Germline CDR1 is SGHTA and CDR2 is FQGTGA. Trimming removed 1 base at V and 1 base at J, with 13 bases between. The CDR3 has 16 residues. CDR3 sequence reads: CASSLRVRSHNYGYTF. For the CDR3, the DNA is TGTGCCAGCAGCTTAAGAGTCCGAAGTCATAACTATGGCTACACCTTC. Based on the CDR3 plus reference TRBV7-3 and TRBJ1-2, the full variable domain is GAGVSQTPSNKVTEKGKYVELRCDPISGHTALYWYRQSLGQGPEFLIYFQGTGAADDSGLPNDRFFAVRPEGSVSTLKIQRTERGDSAVYLCASSLRVRSHNYGYTFGSGTRLTVV.

The CDR3 sequence: CASSAGSGNTIYF. CDR3 sequence (DNA): TGCGCCAGCAGTGCCGGGTCTGGAAACACCATATATTTT. The chain links TRBV5-1 to TRBJ1-3, with no clear D. CDR1 and CDR2 (germline): SGHRS, YFSETQ. CDR3 size: 13 residues. Trimming took off 5 bases at V and 1 base at J, with 7 bases between the two ends.

The gene calls are TRBV7-8 and TRBJ2-7; D gene unclear. Germline CDR1 reads SGHVS; CDR2 reads FQNEAQ. V lost 4 bases, J lost 4 bases, and 5 bases lay in between. This CDR3 is 11 amino acids long. DNA for the CDR3: TGTGCCAGCAGCTCTACGTACGAGCAGTACTTC. As protein: CASSSTYEQYF. The full variable domain, with the rest looked up from reference TRBV7-8 and TRBJ2-7, is GAGVSQSPRYKVAKRGQDVALRCDPISGHVSLFWYQQALGQGPEFLTYFQNEAQLDKSGLPSDRFFAERPEGSVSTLKIQRTQQEDSAVYLCASSSTYEQYFGPGTRLTVT.

The CDR3 loop is CASSLAETGYEQYF. As DNA, the CDR3 is TGTGCCAGCAGCTTAGCCGAGACAGGGTACGAGCAGTACTTC. The chain recombines TRBV7-9 with TRBJ2-7, with 7 bases lining up with TRBD1. The V gene's germline CDR1 is SEHNR and CDR2 FQNEAQ (reference sequence). J lost 4 bases, V lost 0 bases, and 3 bases had no gene match. The CDR3 consists of 14 residues.

The table lists this clone with a count of one. The rearrangement uses TRBV5-4 and TRBJ2-2; 9 bases match TRBD1. J gave up 0 bases and V 4 bases, and 7 bases lay outside the gene matches. Germline CDR1 SGHNT, CDR2 YYREEE (reference sequence). CDR3 length equals 17 residues. In DNA, the CDR3 is TGTGCCAGCAGCCCGCCCGGGACAGGGACGAACACCGGGGAGCTGTTTTTT. This encodes CASSPPGTGTNTGELFF.

This clone was counted between two and nine times. V usage is TRBV9 and J usage is TRBJ2-1; TRBD2 is a possible D gene (5 bases). Germline lookup yields CDR1 SGDLS and CDR2 YYNGEE. The CDR3 sequence is 15 residues long. Trimming stripped 3 bases from V and 0 bases from J, with 10 bases between. The CDR3 loop reads CASSADLSSYNEQFF. DNA of the CDR3: TGTGCCAGCAGCGCGGACTTAAGCTCCTACAATGAGCAGTTCTTC.

This chain connects TRBV6-5 to TRBJ1-6; D call uncertain. CDR3 length: 14 amino acids. The V end was cut by 2 bases, the J end by 8 bases, with 10 bases between. The germline CDR1 and CDR2 sequences are MNHEY and SVGAGI. The CDR3 bases are TGTGCCAGCAGTTACGGAGCGCTATATTCACCCCTCCACTTT. It yields the protein CASSYGALYSPLHF.

The J gene is TRBJ1-3, the V gene TRBV29-1; 10 nucleotides agree with TRBD1. This CDR3 is 19 amino acids long. Trimming cost V 5 bases and J 5 bases; bases outside gene matches: 21. The germline V gene has CDR1 SQVTM and CDR2 ANQGSEA. The CDR3 loop is CSVTDMTGGEGVQRNTIYF. In DNA form, the CDR3 reads TGCAGCGTTACGGATATGACAGGGGGCGAAGGGGTCCAAAGAAACACCATATATTTT.

J is TRBJ2-5 and V is TRBV6-6, with D possibly being TRBD2 (5 bases). This CDR3 spans 12 amino acids. V was shortened by 6 bases and J by 5 bases, with 10 bases between the two germline ends. Germline CDR1 is MNHNY and CDR2 is SVGAGI (reference sequence). CDR3 sequence: CASRELGETQYF. The CDR3 DNA sequence: TGTGCCAGCAGGGAACTAGGGGAGACCCAGTACTTC.

The chain couples TRBV9 to TRBJ1-2; TRBD1 might be the D (6 bases). V was pared by 3 bases and J by 6 bases, with 18 bases between. This CDR3 region has 15 residues. Germline-derived CDR1 and CDR2 are SGDLS and YYNGEE. In DNA form, the CDR3 reads TGTGCCAGCAGCGGAGACGACAGGTCCGATCATGGCTACACCTTC. Residues: CASSGDDRSDHGYTF. The entire variable domain, with the rest obtained from reference TRBV9 and TRBJ1-2, is as follows: DSGVTQTPKHLITATGQRVTLRCSPRSGDLSVYWYQQSLDQGLQFLIQYYNGEERAKGNILERFSAQQFPDLHSELNLSSLELGDSALYFCASSGDDRSDHGYTFGSGTRLTVV.

J is TRBJ2-5 and V is TRBV27; D ambiguous. The ends were cut back, 4 bases at V and 5 bases at J, with 11 bases in the middle. Per the germline V gene, CDR1 is MNHEY and CDR2 is SMNVEV (reference sequence). There are 13 residues in the CDR3. The chain's CDR3 is CASSSGPVETQYF. In DNA, the CDR3 is TGTGCCAGCAGTTCTGGGCCGGTGGAGACCCAGTACTTC.

The chain links TRBV21-1 to TRBJ2-7; TRBD1, the table's D call, lacks a check against the DNA. TRBV21-1 is an annotated pseudogene. The CDR3 is 17 residues long. CDR3 residues: CASSKVVLWDSPYEQYF. The CDR3 DNA reads TGTGCCAGCAGCAAAGTCGTGCTTTGGGACAGTCCCTACGAGCAGTACTTC.

J is TRBJ2-1 and V is TRBV11-3; TRBD2 agrees at 13 bases. In germline, CDR1 is SGHNT, CDR2 YENEEA. The CDR3 contains 18 residues. Trimming took 5 bases from V and 4 from J; bases not matched to a gene: 11. CDR3 DNA sequence: TGTGCCAGCAGCCACGGGACTAGCGGGATAGGGGATTACAATGAGCAGTTCTTC. This codes for CASSHGTSGIGDYNEQFF.

The V call is TRBV7-2, the J call TRBJ1-5; D gene unclear. Germline V gene lookup returns CDR1 SGHTA and CDR2 FQGNSA. CDR3 length equals 14 residues. Trimming left V 5 bases short and J 4 bases short, with 12 bases between. CDR3 sequence: CASSPWASNQPQHF. Written as DNA, the CDR3 is TGTGCCAGCAGCCCCTGGGCCTCGAATCAGCCCCAGCATTTT. Supplemented by reference TRBV7-2 and TRBJ1-5, the full variable domain reads GAGVSQSPSNKVTEKGKDVELRCDPISGHTALYWYRQSLGQGLEFLIYFQGNSAPDKSGLPSDRFSAERTGGSVSTLTIQRTQQEDSAVYLCASSPWASNQPQHFGDGTRLSIL.

V and J are TRBV5-8 and TRBJ1-4; 9 nucleotides align to TRBD1. There are 14 residues in the CDR3. Germline trimming cut 3 bases from V and 8 bases from J; bases unmatched to any gene: 5. Germline lookup yields CDR1 SGHTS and CDR2 YDEGEE. The CDR3 bases are TGTGCCAGCAGCTGGGACAGGGTGGGCGAAAAACTGTTTTTT. It encodes CASSWDRVGEKLFF.

This clone was recorded only once. The chain has TRBV5-5 and TRBJ2-3; TRBD1 aligns across 9 bases. V lost 4 bases and J lost 5; bases outside the gene matches: 5. The V gene's germline CDR1 is SGHKS and CDR2 YYEKEE (reference sequence). The CDR3 runs to 14 residues. The CDR3 nucleotides are TGTGCCAGCAGCCAGGGACAGGGAAAAGATACGCAGTATTTT. Translating gives CASSQGQGKDTQYF. The full variable domain, with the rest looked up from reference TRBV5-5 and TRBJ2-3, is DAGVTQSPTHLIKTRGQQVTLRCSPISGHKSVSWYQQVLGQGPQFIFQYYEKEERGRGNFPDRFSARQFPNYSSELNVNALLLGDSALYLCASSQGQGKDTQYFGPGTRLTVL.

The rearrangement uses TRBV4-1 and TRBJ2-7, with 8 bases matching TRBD1. The V gene's germline CDR1 is MGHRA and CDR2 YSYEKL. The length of the CDR3 is 15 residues. J gave up 4 bases and V 1 base, and 6 bases lay outside the gene matches. The CDR3: CASSQGRGLDYEQYF. As DNA, the CDR3 is TGCGCCAGCAGCCAAGGCAGGGGGCTTGATTACGAGCAGTACTTC.

This clone was counted a single time. The chain recombines TRBV5-1 with TRBJ2-7; 9 bases line up with TRBD1. The ends lost 3 bases at V and 5 bases at J; junction bases unmatched: 9. The germline V gene has CDR1 SGHRS and CDR2 YFSETQ. The length of the CDR3 is 15 residues. The CDR3 loop is CASSSNRGLVHEQYF. The CDR3, as DNA: TGCGCCAGCAGCTCCAACAGGGGGCTGGTACACGAGCAGTACTTC.

V and J are TRBV6-4 and TRBJ2-7; D call uncertain. The CDR3 is made up of 16 amino acids. CDR1 and CDR2 from the germline V gene are MRHNA and SNTAGT. V shed 2 bases and J shed 3 bases, with 17 bases lying between them. The CDR3 here is CASSDPRLNRHYEQYF. CDR3 bases: TGTGCCAGCAGTGACCCCCGACTCAACCGTCACTACGAGCAGTACTTC.